This T cell receptor beta chain was recovered during a study of relationships among human T cell subsets. Semiquantitative ARM-PCR amplified T cell receptor alpha and beta CDR3 regions from mRNA. In ARM-PCR, communal superprimers followed tagged nested gene-specific primers for exponential amplification. Nested primers were removed by exonuclease before the second PCR round. TCRdb ran MiXCR on the multiplex PCR reads and lists one entry per CDR3 protein. The table includes some 13,000 distinct CDR3 sequences, approximately 64% detected once. V lost 5 bases to trimming and J lost 5 bases, with 15 bases between them. CDR1 is DFQATT, CDR2 SNEGSKA, per germline (reference sequence). The CDR3 totals 13 residues. Bead selections for CD25, CD56 and CD294 left a flow-through collected as Th1 cells. Subset-specific monoclonal antibody beads were used to isolate T cell subsets.

Sample: CD4+ Th1 cells sorted from blood. This clonotype was sampled from a man aged 40-49 years in good health. The gene calls are TRBV20-1 and TRBJ1-1; weak D call: TRBD1 (5 bases). The CDR3 DNA sequence: TGCAGTGCTTATTTTGGGACGGGGACTGAAGCTTTCTTT. Translating it yields CSAYFGTGTEAFF.